This TCR beta chain is drawn from a study of regulatory dendritic cells for organ transplantation (dated by TCRdb to 2016 to 2017). The study in broad terms: To make regulatory dendritic cells, monocytes were cultured with vitamin D3 on days 0 and 4 and with IL-10 on day 4. On day 6, LPS was added to the DC cultures so that the response of the DCs to a potent maturation-inducing agent could be evaluated. TCRbeta repertoires were sequenced from sorted naive and memory CD4+ and CD8+ T cells before and after allostimulation with regulatory or mature dendritic cells.

The CDR3 has 10 amino acids, counting the end cysteine and phenylalanine. Solely the CDR3 DNA is kept, with 30 bases framed from the first base. CDR1 and CDR2 are read off the germline V gene as MGHDK and SYGVNS. The junction carries 4 bases between V and J, which are trimmed by 6 bases and 4 bases respectively. Overall results and qualifications from the work: Allostimulation expanded memory CD8+ clones in both subjects, but regulatory dendritic cells appeared to induce more limited expansion than mature dendritic cells. Of the resting subsets, memory CD8+ T cells had the largest number of alloreactive TCR clonotypes. Only two subjects were sequenced, and the authors noted considerable between-individual heterogeneity in the alloreactive memory CD8+ T cell pool. Naive CD4+ and CD8+ T cells showed highly diverse repertoires, whereas memory cells were less diverse and memory CD8+ cells were the most oligoclonal.

With regard to this clone: Its recognized antigen is unknown. No qualities accompany the bases; no much larger clone lies one base away.

Sorted T cell subsets were CFSE-labeled and co-cultured for roughly five days with allogeneic regulatory or mature dendritic cells at a 1:10 DC:T ratio. FACS was used to sort naive T cells as CD45RA+ cells and memory T cells as CD45RO+ CD4+ or CD8+ cells. T cells for TCR sequencing came from a couple of healthy control subjects. The Qiagen DNeasy Blood & Tissue Kit was used to extract genomic DNA. Multiplexed two-step PCR with Vbeta-specific forward primers and Jbeta-specific reverse primers was used to amplify TCRbeta CDR3 regions. TCRbeta libraries were sequenced on an Illumina instrument through the immunoSEQ service. The published analysis was carried out like this. IMGT annotation was used to assign V, D and J genes, and synthetic CDR3 analogues were used to correct the counts for multiplex PCR bias. The immunoSEQ Analyzer calculated repertoire clonality as one minus the normalized Shannon entropy. Clonal expansion was defined by Fisher's exact test with Benjamini-Hochberg false discovery rate control, using two-tailed P<0.01. Entries here come from immuneACCESS through TCRdb and include only in-frame sequences with V and J called. Some clones fail to appear in such tables; in the studies checked, an unresolved V gene covers under half of the shortfall, and the cause of the remainder is unknown. V and J calls and clone size are those listed in that table; D and trimming were worked out from the DNA. Here the sample has about 12,000 clones; roughly 91% occur a single time. 0.2% to 0.25% of the sample is in the top ten clones.

This clonotype was obtained from a human donor in good health. The specimen was naive CD8+ T cells from blood cultured with regulatory dendritic cells. The meaning of the sample's cell subset or site label: CD45RA+ naive T cells. The chain joins TRBV25-1 to TRBJ2-7; confidence is insufficient to name the D gene. The sequenced DNA is TGTGCCAGCAGAGCTTACGAGCAGTACTTC. This codes for CASRAYEQYF.